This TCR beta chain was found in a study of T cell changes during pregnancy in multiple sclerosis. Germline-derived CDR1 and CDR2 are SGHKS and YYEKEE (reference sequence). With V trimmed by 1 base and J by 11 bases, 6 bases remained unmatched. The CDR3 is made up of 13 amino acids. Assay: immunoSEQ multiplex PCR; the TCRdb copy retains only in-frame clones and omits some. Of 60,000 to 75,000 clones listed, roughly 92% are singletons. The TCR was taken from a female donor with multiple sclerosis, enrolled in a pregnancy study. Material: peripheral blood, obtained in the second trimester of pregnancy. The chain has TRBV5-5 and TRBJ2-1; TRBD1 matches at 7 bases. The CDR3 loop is CASSLPTTGKQFF. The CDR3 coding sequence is TGTGCCAGCAGCTTGCCGACGACAGGGAAGCAGTTCTTC.